Below, 30 T cell receptor beta chains from the same sample are listed, as sequenced in a study of T cell responses to AZD1222 COVID-19 vaccine. Produced via immunoSEQ multiplex PCR; TCRdb's table is partial and in-frame only. The profile shows around 160,000 clones, 90% to 95% of them singletons. The specimen comprised peripheral blood, sampled on day 0 of AZD1222 vaccination. Receptors originate from an adult in good health.

The rearrangement uses TRBV7-2 and TRBJ1-2, with D uncertain. The CDR3 runs to 18 residues. Between the trimmed V and J ends, which lost 5 bases and 5 bases, there was a span of 27 bases. CDR1 and CDR2 from the germline V gene are SGHTA and FQGNSA. In DNA form, the CDR3 reads TGTGCCAGCAGCCACCGCTTCCAAGACCCCCGAGGGCAGTATGGCTACACCTTC. Its translation is CASSHRFQDPRGQYGYTF.

The chain employs TRBV6-2 or TRBV6-3 and TRBJ1-1; possibly TRBD1 for D (5 bases). The V gene's germline CDR1 is MNHEY and CDR2 SVGEGT. CDR3 size: 14 residues. The V end lost 4 bases, the J end lost 5 bases, and 14 bases lay between the germline ends. CDR3 sequence (DNA): TGTGCCAGCAGTTCGGGTCCCGGGGGAACTGAAGCTTTCTTT. This encodes CASSSGPGGTEAFF.

The chain carries TRBV30 and TRBJ2-7; a possible D gene is TRBD2 (6 bases). The CDR3 totals 14 residues. Trimming removed 0 bases at V and 1 base at J, with 10 bases between. CDR1 and CDR2 (germline): GTSNPN, SVGIG (reference sequence). For the CDR3, the DNA is TGTGCCTGGAGTGTCGGGGGACCATCCTACGAGCAGTACTTC. It yields the protein CAWSVGGPSYEQYF.

The genes are TRBV27 and TRBJ2-1; D gene unclear. Germline CDR1 MNHEY, CDR2 SMNVEV (reference sequence). V was shortened by 5 bases and J by 8 bases, with 19 bases between the two germline ends. This CDR3 is built from 15 residues. The CDR3 reads CASSHLGPPGHEQFF. The CDR3 nucleotides are TGTGCCAGCAGTCACCTAGGACCACCCGGCCATGAGCAGTTCTTC.

This clone has just one count. The gene calls are TRBV11-2 and TRBJ1-3; tentatively, D is TRBD1 (6 bases). V lost 2 bases and J lost 0, with 17 bases in between. Per germline, CDR1 SGHAT and CDR2 FQNNGV. The CDR3 is made up of 18 amino acids. In nucleotides, the CDR3 is TGTGCCAGCAGCTTAAGGGACATACGTATTCTCTCTGGAAACACCATATATTTT. This gives the protein CASSLRDIRILSGNTIYF. The variable domain in full, with the rest retrieved from reference TRBV11-2 and TRBJ1-3, is EAGVAQSPRYKIIEKRQSVAFWCNPISGHATLYWYQQILGQGPKLLIQFQNNGVVDDSQLPKDRFSAERLKGVDSTLKIQPAKLEDSAVYLCASSLRDIRILSGNTIYFGEGSWLTVV.

The chain joins TRBV4-3 to TRBJ2-4; D remains unclear. The CDR3 loop spans 17 amino acids. CDR1 is LGHNA, CDR2 YSLEER, per germline. With 4 bases removed from V and 0 bases from J, the gap between germline ends came to 16 bases. CDR3 DNA: TGCGCCAGCAGCCCCCACTTTAAGATTTTAGCCAAAAACATTCAGTACTTC. It yields the protein CASSPHFKILAKNIQYF.

The rearrangement joins TRBV7-3 to TRBJ2-2; D possibly matches TRBD1 or TRBD2 (5 bases each). The V gene's germline CDR1 is SGHTA and CDR2 FQGTGA. The CDR3 is made up of 16 amino acids. Between the trimmed V and J ends, which lost 2 bases and 6 bases, there was a span of 16 bases. The CDR3 DNA is TGTGCCAGCAGCTTAGGTGGGGGATCTAACGCCGGGGAGCTGTTTTTT. It is translated as CASSLGGGSNAGELFF.

J is TRBJ2-7 and V is TRBV27; D is undetermined. This CDR3 has 11 residues. V lost 6 bases, J lost 0 bases, and 3 bases lay in between. Germline V CDR1 and CDR2: MNHEY, SMNVEV (reference sequence). The CDR3 DNA sequence: TGTGCCAGCAGGGACTCCTACGAGCAGTACTTC. This translates into CASRDSYEQYF.

The V gene is TRBV11-2, the J gene TRBJ1-2; D call uncertain. Trimming stripped 2 bases from V and 2 bases from J, with 12 bases between. Germline V gene lookup returns CDR1 SGHAT and CDR2 FQNNGV. This CDR3 spans 15 amino acids. CDR3 amino acids: CASSLWAGSNYGYTF. In DNA, the CDR3 is TGTGCCAGCAGCTTATGGGCCGGAAGCAACTATGGCTACACCTTC.

The chain combines TRBV6-5 with TRBJ1-2, with TRBD1 matching over 11 bases. The CDR3 sequence is 14 residues long. Germline V gene lookup returns CDR1 MNHEY and CDR2 SVGAGI. V lost 2 bases, J lost 8 bases, and 4 bases stayed unmatched. Here the CDR3 reads CASSYTDRGRGYTF. The CDR3 region has the DNA TGTGCCAGCAGTTACACGGACAGGGGGCGAGGCTACACCTTC.

Only one count was recorded for this clone. V gene TRBV19 combines with J gene TRBJ1-2; TRBD1 matches 9 bases. The CDR3 extends over 15 amino acids. Unmatched junction bases numbered 8, after V lost 7 bases and J lost 2 bases. Germline CDR1 reads LNHDA; CDR2 reads SQIVND (reference sequence). CDR3 nucleotide sequence: TGTGCCAGTATCTTAGGGACAGGGAGCAACTATGGCTACACCTTC. Its translation is CASILGTGSNYGYTF.

The chain carries TRBV5-1 and TRBJ2-1; D is possibly TRBD2 (5 bases). The CDR3 has 14 residues. The germline gives CDR1 SGHRS, CDR2 YFSETQ. The V end lost 6 bases, the J end lost 10 bases, and 20 bases lay between the germline ends. The chain's CDR3 is CASTPREDPEEQFF. The CDR3 region has the DNA TGCGCCAGCACTCCCCGGGAAGATCCGGAGGAGCAGTTCTTC.

This chain joins TRBV30 and TRBJ1-2; the match to TRBD1 covers 7 bases. This CDR3 has 14 residues. V shed 2 bases, J shed 3 bases, and the junction held 6 bases outside the gene matches. Germline V CDR1 and CDR2: GTSNPN, SVGIG (reference sequence). This CDR3 is CAWSQGTDHYGYTF. CDR3 DNA: TGTGCCTGGAGTCAAGGGACAGACCACTATGGCTACACCTTC. The whole variable domain, remainder taken from reference TRBV30 and TRBJ1-2, is SQTIHQWPATLVQPVGSPLSLECTVEGTSNPNLYWYRQAAGRGLQLLFYSVGIGQISSEVPQNLSASRPQDRQFILSSKKLLLSDSGFYLCAWSQGTDHYGYTFGSGTRLTVV.

This clone was observed once. The V and J genes are TRBV12-3 or TRBV12-4 and TRBJ2-3; no clear D. The CDR3 covers 12 residues. Between the trimmed V and J ends, which lost 3 bases and 5 bases, there was a span of 6 bases. CDR3 coding DNA: TGTGCCAGCAGTTTTTCCGGAGATACGCAGTATTTT. It is translated as CASSFSGDTQYF.

This chain connects TRBV13 to TRBJ2-5; TRBD1 aligns across 9 bases. CDR1 is PRHDT and CDR2 is FYEKMQ in the germline V gene (reference sequence). V was clipped by 1 base and J by 6 bases; unmatched bases: 9. This CDR3 is built from 16 residues. DNA of the CDR3: TGTGCCAGCAGCTTAGAATGGACAGGGGAAGATAAGACCCAGTACTTC. This codes for CASSLEWTGEDKTQYF.

The gene calls are TRBV5-6 and TRBJ2-7; possibly TRBD1 for D (6 bases). Trimming pared 0 bases from V and 13 bases from J, leaving 14 bases between. CDR1 and CDR2 from the germline V gene are SGHDT and YYEEEE. The CDR3 contains 12 residues. Here the CDR3 DNA reads TGTGCCAGCAGCTTGGCTCCGGGACAAGGCTACTTC. It is translated as CASSLAPGQGYF.

V gene TRBV3-1 (or the pseudogene TRBV3-2) combines with J gene TRBJ2-6; no firm D call. This CDR3 is built from 17 residues. Per germline, CDR1 LGHDT and CDR2 YNNKEL (reference sequence). V was shortened by 1 base and J by 0 bases, with 10 bases between the two germline ends. CDR3: CASSQAGGVSGANVLTF. Written as DNA, the CDR3 is TGTGCCAGCAGCCAAGCAGGTGGGGTCTCTGGGGCCAACGTCCTGACTTTC.

The rearrangement joins TRBV30 to TRBJ2-7; perhaps TRBD1 as D (6 bases). This CDR3 has 12 amino acids. Between the trimmed V and J ends, which lost 7 bases and 0 bases, there was a span of 10 bases. Looked up from germline, CDR1 is GTSNPN and CDR2 is SVGIG (reference sequence). The CDR3 protein is CASRGFSYEQYF. CDR3 sequence (DNA): TGTGCCTCCAGGGGATTCTCCTACGAGCAGTACTTC.

The CDR3 nucleotides are TGTGCCAGCAGCCCCAGGGGGTCCGTAGAGACCCAGTACTTC. Translation: CASSPRGSVETQYF. The genes are TRBV6-5 and TRBJ2-5; the match to TRBD1 covers 7 bases. Unmatched junction bases numbered 8, after V lost 6 bases and J lost 4 bases. This CDR3 has 14 amino acids. Looked up from germline, CDR1 is MNHEY and CDR2 is SVGAGI.

The chain uses TRBV7-2 and TRBJ2-1; D is undetermined. The CDR3 totals 11 residues. The germline V gene encodes CDR1 SGHTA and CDR2 FQGNSA. The ends were cut back, 4 bases at V and 10 bases at J, with 8 bases in the middle. The CDR3 reads CASSSIAEQFF. The CDR3 DNA reads as TGTGCCAGCAGCTCTATAGCCGAGCAGTTCTTC.

V and J are TRBV5-1 and TRBJ1-2; D is undetermined. Germline V gene sequence: CDR1 SGHRS, CDR2 YFSETQ. The CDR3 spans 12 residues. The V gene lost 4 bases and the J gene lost 8 bases, with 12 bases spanning the gap. CDR3 loop: CASSPTGDGYTF. CDR3 nucleotides: TGCGCCAGCAGCCCCACTGGCGACGGCTACACCTTC.

The rearrangement uses TRBV19 and TRBJ2-3; 12 positions agree with TRBD2. After removal of 5 bases from V and 6 bases from J, the junction contained 15 bases not matched to a gene. The CDR3 extends over 18 amino acids. In germline, CDR1 is LNHDA, CDR2 SQIVND (reference sequence). The CDR3 DNA reads TGTGCCAGTAGTCTTGGACTAGCGGGAACTATCAGTGGGGATACGCAGTATTTT. Its translation: CASSLGLAGTISGDTQYF.

CDR3 DNA: TGTGCCACCAGTGAAACAGGGAGACCTCCCACAGATACGCAGTATTTT. Translating gives CATSETGRPPTDTQYF. V usage is TRBV24-1 and J usage is TRBJ2-3; D is possibly TRBD1 (6 bases). Per germline, CDR1 KGHDR and CDR2 SFDVKD. Trimming took off 4 bases at V and 2 bases at J, with 15 bases between the two ends. The CDR3 has 16 residues.

A single count supports this clone. The CDR3 nucleotides are TGTGCCACCAGCAGTTACGGTAGCAATCAGCCCCAGCATTTT. It is translated as CATSSYGSNQPQHF. The chain uses TRBV15 and TRBJ1-5; D gene uncertain. The CDR3 extends over 14 amino acids. CDR1 and CDR2 from the germline V gene are LNHNV and YYDKDF (reference sequence). Between the trimmed V and J ends, which lost 3 bases and 0 bases, there was a span of 6 bases.

V and J are TRBV12-3 or TRBV12-4 and TRBJ1-1; TRBD1 aligns across 7 bases. V lost 5 bases and J lost 10; bases outside the gene matches: 10. The CDR3 totals 13 residues. The CDR3 DNA is TGTGCCAGCAGTACGACAGGGAGGGATGGAGCTTTCTTT. Its protein product is CASSTTGRDGAFF.

The chain joins TRBV2 to TRBJ2-1; TRBD2 agrees at 10 bases. Germline trimming cut 5 bases from V and 7 bases from J; bases unmatched to any gene: 8. Germline V CDR1 and CDR2: SNHLY, FYNNEI. The CDR3 consists of 15 residues. The CDR3 region has the DNA TGTGCCAGCAGTTTCGGGACTAGCGATATTAATGAGCAGTTCTTC. Its translation is CASSFGTSDINEQFF.

A single count supports this clone. The V call is TRBV20-1, the J call TRBJ1-2, with TRBD1 matching 9 bases. Looked up from germline, CDR1 is DFQATT and CDR2 is SNEGSKA (reference sequence). The J segment lost 4 bases and the V segment lost 3 bases, leaving 9 bases of the junction unmatched. This CDR3 spans 15 amino acids. CDR3 DNA: TGCAGTGCTAGTCTAGGACAGGGGTTCAGCTATGGCTACACCTTC. This translates into CSASLGQGFSYGYTF.

The chain carries TRBV6-2 or TRBV6-3 and TRBJ2-2; tentatively, D is TRBD1 (6 bases). From germline, CDR1 is MNHEY and CDR2 SVGEGT. The CDR3 runs to 15 residues. Trimming removed 6 bases at V and 1 base at J, with 12 bases between. The CDR3 reads CASRPWTVNTGELFF. CDR3 sequence (DNA): TGTGCCAGCAGACCTTGGACAGTGAACACCGGGGAGCTGTTTTTT.

The chain combines TRBV7-2 with TRBJ2-3; the D gene is possibly TRBD2 (6 bases). Germline lookup yields CDR1 SGHTA and CDR2 FQGNSA. The CDR3 totals 13 residues. With 3 bases removed from V and 3 bases from J, the gap between germline ends came to 7 bases. In nucleotides, the CDR3 is TGTGCCAGCAGCTTGCGGGATACAGATACGCAGTATTTT. Its translation is CASSLRDTDTQYF. Full variable domain (outside the CDR3, taken from reference TRBV7-2 and TRBJ2-3): GAGVSQSPSNKVTEKGKDVELRCDPISGHTALYWYRQSLGQGLEFLIYFQGNSAPDKSGLPSDRFSAERTGGSVSTLTIQRTQQEDSAVYLCASSLRDTDTQYFGPGTRLTVL.

This chain links TRBV11-2 with TRBJ1-6; D unresolved. With 6 bases removed from V and 9 bases from J, the gap between germline ends came to 9 bases. Germline CDR1 is SGHAT and CDR2 is FQNNGV. This CDR3 has 12 residues. This chain's CDR3 is CASRVRSSPLHF. The CDR3 DNA reads as TGTGCCAGCAGGGTCCGCTCTTCACCCCTCCACTTT.